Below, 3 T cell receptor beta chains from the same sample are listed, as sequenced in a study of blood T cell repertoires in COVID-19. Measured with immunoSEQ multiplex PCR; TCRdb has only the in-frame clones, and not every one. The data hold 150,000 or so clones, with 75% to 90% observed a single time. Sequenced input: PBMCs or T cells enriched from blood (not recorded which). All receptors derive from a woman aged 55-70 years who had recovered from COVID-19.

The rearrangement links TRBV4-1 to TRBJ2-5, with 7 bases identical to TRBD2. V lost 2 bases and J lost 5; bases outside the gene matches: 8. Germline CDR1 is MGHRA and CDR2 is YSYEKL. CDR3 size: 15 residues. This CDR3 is CASSQLGLVAETQYF. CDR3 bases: TGCGCCAGCAGCCAACTCGGACTAGTGGCTGAGACCCAGTACTTC.

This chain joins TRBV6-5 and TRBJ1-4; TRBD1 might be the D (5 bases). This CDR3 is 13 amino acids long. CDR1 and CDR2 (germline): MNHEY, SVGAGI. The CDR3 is CASKRDWEEKLFF. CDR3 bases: TGTGCGAGTAAGCGGGACTGGGAAGAAAAACTGTTTTTT.

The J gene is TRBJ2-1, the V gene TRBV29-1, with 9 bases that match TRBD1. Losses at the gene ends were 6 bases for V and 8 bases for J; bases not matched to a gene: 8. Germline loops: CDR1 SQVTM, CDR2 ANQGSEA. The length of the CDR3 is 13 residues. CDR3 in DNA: TGCAGCGTCGGTTTAGGACAGGGGCATGAGCAGTTCTTC. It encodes CSVGLGQGHEQFF.